These 22 T cell receptor beta chains originate from one sample sequenced in a study of CD8+ T cells in alopecia areata. After isolation, RNA underwent reverse transcription to generate cDNA as the sequencing template. Profiling relied on immunoSEQ multiplex PCR, and the TCRdb table lists in-frame clones only, not all of them. This table holds 95,000 to 110,000 clones, around 50% found once. Material for sequencing was CD4+ T cells sorted from blood. These receptors were obtained from a human donor in good health.

J is TRBJ1-1 and V is TRBV29-1, with D uncertain. Germline V gives CDR1 SQVTM, CDR2 ANQGSEA. The ends were cut back, 6 bases at V and 1 base at J, with 9 bases in the middle. The CDR3 consists of 12 residues. CDR3 DNA: TGCAGCGTGAGAACGGAGAACACTGAAGCTTTCTTT. It translates to CSVRTENTEAFF.

This clone was seen a few times. Other nucleotide sequences in the sample specify the same CDR3. The gene calls are TRBV6-5 and TRBJ2-3; D call uncertain. V lost 0 bases and J 5 bases, leaving 3 bases between the germline ends. The CDR3 extends over 12 amino acids. Germline lookup yields CDR1 MNHEY and CDR2 SVGAGI. CDR3 nucleotides: TGTGCCAGCAGTTACTCCGGAGATACGCAGTATTTT. Translating it yields CASSYSGDTQYF.

J is TRBJ2-7 and V is TRBV9; D is unresolved. CDR1 SGDLS and CDR2 YYNGEE come from the germline V gene. The CDR3 runs to 15 residues. V lost 0 bases and J lost 3, with 13 bases in between. This CDR3 is CASSVGGGSFYEQYF. In nucleotides, the CDR3 is TGTGCCAGCAGCGTAGGAGGCGGATCCTTCTACGAGCAGTACTTC.

Written as DNA, the CDR3 is TGTGCCAGCAGCCAAGGTGTTGGGTCTAGCTCGCGGGTTGAGCAGTTCTTC. It specifies CASSQGVGSSSRVEQFF. This chain joins TRBV4-2 and TRBJ2-1; perhaps TRBD2 as D (5 bases). In germline, CDR1 is LGHNA, CDR2 YNFKEQ. This CDR3 has 17 residues. V lost 1 base to trimming and J lost 9 bases, with 22 bases between them.

The chain recombines TRBV2 with TRBJ2-7; a possible D gene is TRBD1 (6 bases). This CDR3 has 12 residues. Trimming took 8 bases from V and 3 from J, leaving 11 bases between them. Germline CDR1 and CDR2: SNHLY and FYNNEI. CDR3: CASRGQSYEQYF. The CDR3 DNA reads TGTGCCAGCCGTGGACAGAGCTACGAGCAGTACTTC.

V usage is TRBV14 and J usage is TRBJ1-1; no clear D gene. The V gene's germline CDR1 is SGHDN and CDR2 FVKESK. The CDR3 length is 15 residues. Deletions cut 2 bases from V and 4 bases from J, with 14 bases between. The CDR3 DNA reads TGTGCCAGCAGCCAACAGCATACGGGATCCACTGAAGCTTTCTTT. Protein: CASSQQHTGSTEAFF.

This chain joins TRBV7-3 and TRBJ2-3; unclear D gene. With 2 bases removed from V and 2 bases from J, the gap between germline ends came to 8 bases. This CDR3 comprises 14 residues. The germline CDR1 and CDR2 sequences are SGHTA and FQGTGA. The CDR3 loop is CASSLEIFTDTQYF. CDR3 coding DNA: TGTGCCAGCAGCTTAGAAATATTCACAGATACGCAGTATTTT. The variable domain in full, completed from reference TRBV7-3 and TRBJ2-3, reads GAGVSQTPSNKVTEKGKYVELRCDPISGHTALYWYRQSLGQGPEFLIYFQGTGAADDSGLPNDRFFAVRPEGSVSTLKIQRTERGDSAVYLCASSLEIFTDTQYFGPGTRLTVL.

This clone showed up just a few times. This rearrangement joins TRBV7-2 to TRBJ1-1, with D tentatively TRBD1 (5 bases). With 6 bases removed from V and 1 base from J, the gap between germline ends came to 9 bases. Germline V gene data show CDR1 as SGHTA and CDR2 as FQGNSA. This CDR3 is built from 13 residues. The chain's CDR3 is CASRFDRNTEAFF. CDR3 coding DNA: TGTGCCAGCAGATTTGACAGGAACACTGAAGCTTTCTTT. Variable domain in full (rest from reference TRBV7-2 and TRBJ1-1): GAGVSQSPSNKVTEKGKDVELRCDPISGHTALYWYRQSLGQGLEFLIYFQGNSAPDKSGLPSDRFSAERTGGSVSTLTIQRTQQEDSAVYLCASRFDRNTEAFFGQGTRLTVV.

This rearrangement joins TRBV29-1 to TRBJ1-5; the D gene is possibly TRBD1 (6 bases). Germline V CDR1 and CDR2: SQVTM, ANQGSEA. Trimming removed 6 bases from V and 3 bases from J, with 15 bases in between. The CDR3 totals 14 residues. CDR3 in amino acids: CSVRGQGLNQPQHF. The CDR3 nucleotides are TGCAGCGTGAGGGGCCAGGGGCTCAATCAGCCCCAGCATTTT.

This clone has only a few counts. The V gene is TRBV29-1, the J gene TRBJ1-6, with 8 bases that match TRBD1. With V trimmed by 7 bases and J by 7 bases, 6 bases remained unmatched. The germline V gene encodes CDR1 SQVTM and CDR2 ANQGSEA. The CDR3 contains 13 residues. CDR3 in amino acids: CSAKGQENSPLHF. CDR3 in DNA: TGCAGCGCTAAGGGACAGGAGAATTCACCCCTCCACTTT. Filled out from reference TRBV29-1 and TRBJ1-6, the complete variable domain reads SAVISQKPSRDICQRGTSLTIQCQVDSQVTMMFWYRQQPGQSLTLIATANQGSEATYESGFVIDKFPISRPNLTFSTLTVSNMSPEDSSIYLCSAKGQENSPLHFGNGTRLTVT.

V gene TRBV27 combines with J gene TRBJ2-1, with 8 bases that match TRBD1. This CDR3 is built from 15 residues. Germline V lookup: CDR1 MNHEY, CDR2 SMNVEV (reference sequence). The junction had 5 bases not matched to a gene; V was cut back by 4 bases and J by 3 bases. CDR3 in amino acids: CASSSRDRYYNEQFF. Written as DNA, the CDR3 is TGTGCCAGCAGTTCCCGGGACAGGTACTACAATGAGCAGTTCTTC.

V and J are TRBV25-1 and TRBJ1-2, with 7 bases that match TRBD1. Germline V gene lookup returns CDR1 MGHDK and CDR2 SYGVNS. V shed 6 bases and J 2 bases; nucleotides not matched to a gene: 6. This CDR3 comprises 14 residues. This CDR3 reads CASRPQGGNYGYTF. CDR3 coding DNA: TGTGCCAGCAGACCCCAGGGGGGCAACTATGGCTACACCTTC.

The table lists this clone with a few counts. This chain links TRBV7-9 with TRBJ1-5; D gene unclear. Trimming took off 1 base at V and 0 bases at J, with 7 bases between the two ends. Germline lookup yields CDR1 SEHNR and CDR2 FQNEAQ (reference sequence). The length of the CDR3 is 15 residues. Here the CDR3 reads CASSLDGYSNQPQHF. Written as DNA, the CDR3 is TGTGCCAGCAGCTTAGACGGTTATAGCAATCAGCCCCAGCATTTT.

V is TRBV5-1 and J is TRBJ2-1; 7 nucleotides agree with TRBD2. Germline assignment: CDR1 SGHRS and CDR2 YFSETQ. J gave up 5 bases and V 2 bases, and 7 bases lay outside the gene matches. CDR3 length equals 15 residues. CDR3 loop: CASSLAGQTNNEQFF. CDR3 nucleotides: TGCGCCAGCAGCTTAGCGGGGCAAACCAACAATGAGCAGTTCTTC.

The gene calls are TRBV5-1 and TRBJ2-1, with 11 bases that match TRBD1. CDR3 length: 15 residues. Germline V lookup: CDR1 SGHRS, CDR2 YFSETQ. V gave up 4 bases and J gave up 6 bases; unmatched junction bases: 6. The DNA for the CDR3 is TGCGCCAGCAGCCAACCGGGACAGGGGGGCAATGAGCAGTTCTTC. Its protein is CASSQPGQGGNEQFF.

This chain uses TRBV23-1 with TRBJ2-7, with D maybe TRBD2 (5 bases). TRBV23-1 is an ORF for which the function is uncertain. The CDR3 covers 10 residues. The germline V and J ends were trimmed by 8 bases and 6 bases, with 8 bases remaining between them. The CDR3 region is CASWESEQYF. The DNA of the CDR3 is TGCGCCAGCTGGGAGTCCGAGCAGTACTTC.

The chain has TRBV10-2 and TRBJ2-3; D possibly corresponds to TRBD2 (6 bases). V gave up 11 bases and J gave up 0 bases, with 12 bases separating them. CDR1 and CDR2 (germline): WSHSY, SAAADI. The CDR3 spans 13 residues. CDR3 protein: CACQRASTDTQYF. CDR3 coding DNA: TGCGCCTGCCAGCGGGCAAGCACAGATACGCAGTATTTT.

V and J are TRBV27 and TRBJ1-3; D unresolved. Germline V gives CDR1 MNHEY, CDR2 SMNVEV (reference sequence). The CDR3 spans 14 residues. The V end lost 2 bases, the J end lost 6 bases, and 11 bases lay between the germline ends. Here the CDR3 reads CASSLKSPQNTIYF. The CDR3 DNA reads TGTGCCAGCAGTTTAAAGTCACCACAAAACACCATATATTTT.

This clone occurred a few times. This chain links TRBV7-2 with TRBJ1-4; 7 bases are shared with TRBD1. CDR3 length: 16 residues. V shed 1 base, J shed 4 bases, and the junction held 6 bases outside the gene matches. Germline-derived CDR1 and CDR2 are SGHTA and FQGNSA. CDR3 in amino acids: CASSLGFGTVNEKLFF. In DNA form, the CDR3 reads TGTGCCAGCAGCTTAGGTTTTGGGACAGTTAATGAAAAACTGTTTTTT.

The chain has TRBV7-2 and TRBJ2-5; TRBD2 is a possible D gene (7 bases). V was shortened by 0 bases and J by 7 bases, with 15 bases between the two germline ends. Germline V gene lookup returns CDR1 SGHTA and CDR2 FQGNSA. The CDR3 has 15 residues. CDR3 region: CASSLAGGPAGTQYF. In DNA form, the CDR3 reads TGTGCCAGCAGCTTAGCGGGGGGGCCGGCAGGGACCCAGTACTTC. The full variable domain, its missing parts supplied by reference TRBV7-2 and TRBJ2-5, is GAGVSQSPSNKVTEKGKDVELRCDPISGHTALYWYRQSLGQGLEFLIYFQGNSAPDKSGLPSDRFSAERTGGSVSTLTIQRTQQEDSAVYLCASSLAGGPAGTQYFGPGTRLLVL.

This clone was found a few times. The chain joins TRBV18 to TRBJ1-5; 11 bases fit TRBD1. Germline V gene data show CDR1 as KGHSH and CDR2 as LQKENI. The CDR3 is 16 amino acids. V gave up 2 bases and J gave up 9 bases; unmatched junction bases: 9. The CDR3 sequence: CASSPTGTGGKWPQHF. The CDR3 coding sequence is TGTGCCAGCTCACCAACCGGGACAGGGGGGAAGTGGCCCCAGCATTTT.

The rearrangement uses TRBV29-1 and TRBJ2-2; 8 nucleotides align to TRBD1. V shed 4 bases and J 4 bases; nucleotides not matched to a gene: 5. The CDR3 runs 14 residues. CDR1 is SQVTM, CDR2 ANQGSEA, per germline. CDR3 DNA sequence: TGCAGCGTTGGCAGGGGGCTAAGCACCGGGGAGCTGTTTTTT. Translation: CSVGRGLSTGELFF.